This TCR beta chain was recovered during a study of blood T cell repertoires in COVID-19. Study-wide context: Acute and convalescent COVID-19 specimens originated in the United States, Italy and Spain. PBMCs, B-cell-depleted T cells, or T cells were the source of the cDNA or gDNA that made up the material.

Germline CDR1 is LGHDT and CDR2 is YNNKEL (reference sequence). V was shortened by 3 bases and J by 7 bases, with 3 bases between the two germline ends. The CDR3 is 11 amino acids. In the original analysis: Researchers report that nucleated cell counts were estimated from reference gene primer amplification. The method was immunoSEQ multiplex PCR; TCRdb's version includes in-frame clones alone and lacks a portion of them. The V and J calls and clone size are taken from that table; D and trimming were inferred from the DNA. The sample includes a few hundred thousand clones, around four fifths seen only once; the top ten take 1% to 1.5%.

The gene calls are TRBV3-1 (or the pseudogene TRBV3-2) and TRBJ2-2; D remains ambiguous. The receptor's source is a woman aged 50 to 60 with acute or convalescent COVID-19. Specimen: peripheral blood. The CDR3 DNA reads TGTGCCAGCAGCCAGAGCGGGGAGCTGTTTTTT. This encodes CASSQSGELFF.